This TCR beta chain came from a study of vaccination and CD4 T cells after COVID-19. Treatment noted: approximately nine-day PBMC culture with coronavirus spike peptide pools or control peptides (ViraFEST assay). Prior to the COVID-19 pandemic (2011-2018), the unexposed donor's CD4+ T cells were collected. To note about this clonotype: Its antigen is not known.

V lost 1 base to trimming and J lost 6 bases, with 9 bases between them. The CDR3 contains 13 residues. In germline, CDR1 is SEHNR, CDR2 FQNEAQ (reference sequence). Scientists ran DNA taken from cultured CD4+ T cells through the Oncomine TCR Beta short-read assay for sequencing. TCRdb independently ran MiXCR on the PCR reads; one entry per CDR3 protein. This sample yields over 7,000 distinct CDR3 sequences, of which about half are seen a single time; approximately 30% belongs to the top ten. The chain links TRBV7-9 to TRBJ1-1; the D is unclear. The specimen was CD4+ T cells from blood, cultured in vitro. The clonotype was recovered from a human donor in good health. For the CDR3, the DNA is TGTGCCAGCAGCTTAGAAGATCGTGCTGAAGCTTTCTTT. Encoded protein: CASSLEDRAEAFF.